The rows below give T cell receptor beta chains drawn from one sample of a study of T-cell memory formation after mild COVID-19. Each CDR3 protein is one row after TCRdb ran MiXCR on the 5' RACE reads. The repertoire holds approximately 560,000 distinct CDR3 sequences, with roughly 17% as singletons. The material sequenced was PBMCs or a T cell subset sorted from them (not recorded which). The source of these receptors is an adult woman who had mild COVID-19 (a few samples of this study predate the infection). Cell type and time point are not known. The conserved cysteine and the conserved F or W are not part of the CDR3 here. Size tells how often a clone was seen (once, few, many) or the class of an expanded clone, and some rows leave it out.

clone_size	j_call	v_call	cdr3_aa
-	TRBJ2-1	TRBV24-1	ATSDLDRYNEQF
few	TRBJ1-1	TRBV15	ATSRPLPDRTQGDTEAF
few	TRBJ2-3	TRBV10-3	ANQREVADTQY
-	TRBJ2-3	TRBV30	AWSGQSTDTQY
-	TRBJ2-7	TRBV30	AWRGISLRYEQY
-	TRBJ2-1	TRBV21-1	ASSKGEGCNEQF
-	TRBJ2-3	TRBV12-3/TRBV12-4	ASTLGTISTDTQY
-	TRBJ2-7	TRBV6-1	ASSEGEGTEQY
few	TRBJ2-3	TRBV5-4	ASSLDGRTQY
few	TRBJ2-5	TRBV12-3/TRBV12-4	ASRAIGSQETQY
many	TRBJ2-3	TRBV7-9	ASSLGLAGLDTQY
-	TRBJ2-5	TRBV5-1	ASSLARTQETQY
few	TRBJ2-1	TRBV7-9	ASSTSDKGLGNEQF
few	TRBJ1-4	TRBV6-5	ASSYAGMANEKLF
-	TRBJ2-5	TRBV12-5	ASGLGAGETQY
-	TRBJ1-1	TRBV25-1	ASSPLDRDSTEAF
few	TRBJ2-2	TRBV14	ASSHRSGATGELF
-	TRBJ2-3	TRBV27	ASSLPGASGTDTQY
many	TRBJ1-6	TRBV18	ASSPGQINSPLH
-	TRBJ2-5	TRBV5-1	ASSLDRIQETQY
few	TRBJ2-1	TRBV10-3	AIKLASYNEQF
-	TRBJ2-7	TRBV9	ASSESTGPSGGDEQY
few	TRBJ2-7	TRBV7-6	ASSSRISGVGRADEQY
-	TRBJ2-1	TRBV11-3	ASSFGVGSNEQF
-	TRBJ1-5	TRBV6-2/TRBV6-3	ASRFEQGRGGNQPQH
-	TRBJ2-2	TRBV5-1	ASSSAASTGELF
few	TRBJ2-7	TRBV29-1	SVEGTAKHY
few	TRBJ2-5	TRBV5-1	ASSLQWGSEETQY
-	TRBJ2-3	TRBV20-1	SARVAPTSGYTDTQY
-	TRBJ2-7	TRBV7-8	ASSFGAVSYEQY
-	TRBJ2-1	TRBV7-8	ASSLNGQSSYNEQF
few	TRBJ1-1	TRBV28	ASSASTGEAF